This T cell receptor (beta chain) originates from a study of response to subunit inactivated influenza vaccine. Study-level results: It was suggested by the authors that few new T cells are recruited by each seasonal influenza vaccination.

As concerns this clonotype: Its target is not known.

TCRdb recomputed calls from the RT-PCR reads with MiXCR, one row per CDR3 protein. Of approximately 500,000 distinct CDR3 sequences listed, roughly 13% were seen once; the top ten hold around 13%. The sample consisted of PBMCs from blood, taken roughly 45 days after vaccination. The TCR originated in a man in his fifties or sixties who received an inactivated influenza vaccine.

CDR3 sequence: CASSSYRVAEAFF. The CDR3 DNA reads as TGTGCCAGCAGTTCTTACAGGGTTGCTGAAGCTTTCTTT. The V and J genes are TRBV12-3 or TRBV12-4 and TRBJ1-1, with TRBD1 as a possible D gene (6 bases). CDR3 length equals 13 residues. V was trimmed by 4 bases and J by 6 bases, leaving 12 bases between them.